The present T cell receptor beta chain was sequenced within a study of cytomegalovirus exposure and HLA in healthy donors. PCR primers comprised 60 Vbeta and 13 Jbeta primers. The protocol was immunoSEQ multiplex PCR, while the TCRdb copy is restricted to in-frame clones and leaves out a portion. This sample's table reports some 200,000 clones. The CDR3 has 16 amino acids. Germline V gene data show CDR1 as MDHEN and CDR2 as SYDVKM. The ends lost 6 bases at V and 8 bases at J; junction bases unmatched: 13. This receptor was identified in a girl aged 2-10 years in good health and CMV-seropositive. Specimen: PBMCs. The chain joins TRBV28 to TRBJ1-4, with 9 positions matching TRBD1. The CDR3 loop is CASRPDPGQGEEKLFF. In DNA, the CDR3 is TGTGCCAGCAGACCCGATCCGGGACAGGGAGAAGAAAAACTGTTTTTT.